This T cell receptor beta chain was retrieved from a study of blood T cell repertoires in COVID-19. In the study overall: The samples span acute and convalescent COVID-19 from the United States, Italy and Spain. T cells, B-cell-depleted T cells, or PBMCs provided the cDNA or gDNA that served as material.

Germline V gene sequence: CDR1 KGHSH, CDR2 LQKENI. The CDR3 totals 13 residues. The V end lost 0 bases, the J end lost 7 bases, and 7 bases lay between the germline ends. The authors' processing: Reference gene primers were amplified, and this amplification served to estimate nucleated cell counts. The data were produced by immunoSEQ multiplex PCR, yet TCRdb's version contains in-frame clones alone and is incomplete. Clone size and V and J calls were adopted from that table, with D and trimming inferred from the DNA. Of 80,000 to 100,000 clones in the sample, about 81% were seen once. This sequence joins TRBV18 and TRBJ1-5; D gene ambiguous. This TCR came from a man in his 70s with acute or convalescent COVID-19. Source material: peripheral blood. CDR3 sequence: CASSPPGRQPQHF. CDR3 coding DNA: TGTGCCAGCTCACCACCAGGGAGACAGCCCCAGCATTTT.